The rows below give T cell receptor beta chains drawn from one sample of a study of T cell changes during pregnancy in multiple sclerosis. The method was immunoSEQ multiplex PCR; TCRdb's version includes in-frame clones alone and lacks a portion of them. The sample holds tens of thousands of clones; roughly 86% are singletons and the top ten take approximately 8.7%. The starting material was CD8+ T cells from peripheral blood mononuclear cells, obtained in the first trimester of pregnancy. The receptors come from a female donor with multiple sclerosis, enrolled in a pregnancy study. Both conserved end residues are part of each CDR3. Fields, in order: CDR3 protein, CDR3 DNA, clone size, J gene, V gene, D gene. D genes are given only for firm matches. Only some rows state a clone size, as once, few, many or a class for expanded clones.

cdr3_aa: CASIQPGQGYTEAFF
cdr3_nt: TGTGCCAGCATTCAACCGGGACAGGGATACACTGAAGCTTTCTTT
clone_size: medium-sized
j_call: TRBJ1-1
v_call: TRBV6-1
d_call: TRBD1

cdr3_aa: CASSLAGLDYNEQFF
cdr3_nt: TGCGCCAGCAGCTTGGCGGGACTTGACTACAATGAGCAGTTCTTC
clone_size: few
j_call: TRBJ2-1
v_call: TRBV5-1
d_call: -

cdr3_aa: CASSLAVGSTEAFF
cdr3_nt: TGTGCCAGCAGCTTAGCGGTGGGGAGTACTGAAGCTTTCTTT
clone_size: -
j_call: TRBJ1-1
v_call: TRBV7-9
d_call: -

cdr3_aa: CASSIGQGNTEAFF
cdr3_nt: TGTGCCAGTAGTATAGGGCAGGGGAACACTGAAGCTTTCTTT
clone_size: -
j_call: TRBJ1-1
v_call: TRBV19
d_call: -

cdr3_aa: CSAAWGRGNEQFF
cdr3_nt: TGCAGCGCCGCCTGGGGCAGGGGGAATGAGCAGTTCTTC
clone_size: -
j_call: TRBJ2-1
v_call: TRBV29-1
d_call: TRBD1

cdr3_aa: CATRKTGTNFNYGYTF
cdr3_nt: TGTGCCACCCGGAAGACAGGGACAAACTTTAACTATGGCTACACCTTC
clone_size: -
j_call: TRBJ1-2
v_call: TRBV15
d_call: TRBD1

cdr3_aa: CASSPLGTGVTEAFF
cdr3_nt: TGTGCCAGCAGTCCCTTAGGGACAGGGGTGACTGAAGCTTTCTTT
clone_size: -
j_call: TRBJ1-1
v_call: TRBV27
d_call: TRBD1

cdr3_aa: CAISEQVEQETQYF
cdr3_nt: TGTGCCATCAGTGAACAGGTGGAGCAAGAGACCCAGTACTTC
clone_size: -
j_call: TRBJ2-5
v_call: TRBV10-3
d_call: -

cdr3_aa: CASSVEQGSTEAFF
cdr3_nt: TGTGCCAGCAGCGTAGAACAGGGGAGCACTGAAGCTTTCTTT
clone_size: few
j_call: TRBJ1-1
v_call: TRBV9
d_call: TRBD1

cdr3_aa: CASRGPFGEKLFF
cdr3_nt: TGTGCCAGCAGGGGGCCATTTGGTGAAAAACTGTTTTTT
clone_size: -
j_call: TRBJ1-4
v_call: TRBV27
d_call: -

cdr3_aa: CASRVTGWDTQYF
cdr3_nt: TGTGCCAGCAGAGTGACAGGGTGGGATACGCAGTATTTT
clone_size: -
j_call: TRBJ2-3
v_call: TRBV2
d_call: TRBD1

cdr3_aa: CASSLEPGHGLDGYTF
cdr3_nt: TGTGCCAGCAGCTTAGAGCCGGGACACGGGTTAGATGGCTACACCTTC
clone_size: -
j_call: TRBJ1-2
v_call: TRBV7-3
d_call: -

cdr3_aa: CASSLSRAGLAYEQYF
cdr3_nt: TGTGCCAGCAGCTTGTCACGAGCGGGGCTTGCCTACGAGCAGTACTTC
clone_size: -
j_call: TRBJ2-7
v_call: TRBV5-6
d_call: TRBD2

cdr3_aa: CASSPTDSIHTDTQYF
cdr3_nt: TGTGCCAGCAGCCCAACCGACAGTATACACACAGATACGCAGTATTTT
clone_size: -
j_call: TRBJ2-3
v_call: TRBV5-8
d_call: -

cdr3_aa: CASSLTPGGVNEQFF
cdr3_nt: TGTGCCAGCAGCTTAACCCCTGGAGGAGTAAATGAGCAGTTCTTC
clone_size: -
j_call: TRBJ2-1
v_call: TRBV7-8
d_call: -

cdr3_aa: CSVGQLHGYTF
cdr3_nt: TGCAGCGTTGGACAGCTCCATGGCTACACCTTC
clone_size: few
j_call: TRBJ1-2
v_call: TRBV29-1
d_call: -

cdr3_aa: CASTEAPWQGGYTF
cdr3_nt: TGTGCCAGCACCGAAGCCCCATGGCAGGGCGGCTACACCTTC
clone_size: few
j_call: TRBJ1-2
v_call: TRBV7-2
d_call: -

cdr3_aa: CASSELDGGGYYGYTF
cdr3_nt: TGTGCCAGCAGTGAGCTGGACGGCGGGGGATACTATGGCTACACCTTC
clone_size: -
j_call: TRBJ1-2
v_call: TRBV2
d_call: -

cdr3_aa: CASKLAGGPDTQYF
cdr3_nt: TGTGCCAGCAAGCTAGCGGGAGGGCCTGATACGCAGTATTTT
clone_size: -
j_call: TRBJ2-3
v_call: TRBV5-6
d_call: TRBD2

cdr3_aa: CASSAWTVNTEAFF
cdr3_nt: TGTGCCAGCAGCGCGTGGACAGTGAACACTGAAGCTTTCTTT
clone_size: -
j_call: TRBJ1-1
v_call: TRBV7-9
d_call: -

cdr3_aa: CASSRGSGAYEQYF
cdr3_nt: TGTGCCAGCAGCCGAGGAAGCGGGGCCTACGAGCAGTACTTC
clone_size: -
j_call: TRBJ2-7
v_call: TRBV7-6
d_call: TRBD2

cdr3_aa: CASSMGLHYEQYF
cdr3_nt: TGTGCCAGTAGTATGGGGCTTCACTACGAGCAGTACTTC
clone_size: once
j_call: TRBJ2-7
v_call: TRBV19
d_call: -

cdr3_aa: CASSRLTGWDSPLHF
cdr3_nt: TGCGCCAGCAGCCGCTTAACAGGGTGGGATTCACCCCTCCACTTT
clone_size: -
j_call: TRBJ1-6
v_call: TRBV4-3
d_call: -

cdr3_aa: CASSLSESEQFF
cdr3_nt: TGTGCCAGCAGTTTGTCGGAGAGTGAGCAGTTCTTC
clone_size: -
j_call: TRBJ2-1
v_call: TRBV28
d_call: -

cdr3_aa: CASSLQGTYEQYF
cdr3_nt: TGTGCCAGCAGTTTACAGGGTACCTACGAGCAGTACTTC
clone_size: medium-sized
j_call: TRBJ2-7
v_call: TRBV27
d_call: -

cdr3_aa: CASSLVYGSEQFF
cdr3_nt: TGTGCCAGCAGCTTAGTTTACGGTAGCGAGCAGTTCTTC
clone_size: -
j_call: TRBJ2-1
v_call: TRBV7-9
d_call: -

cdr3_aa: CASSQWTSGRRETQYF
cdr3_nt: TGTGCCAGCAGCCAGTGGACTAGCGGGAGACGAGAGACCCAGTACTTC
clone_size: -
j_call: TRBJ2-5
v_call: TRBV7-9
d_call: TRBD2

cdr3_aa: CASSPPRDSNTEAFF
cdr3_nt: TGTGCCAGCAGCCCCCCCCGGGACTCGAACACTGAAGCTTTCTTT
clone_size: once
j_call: TRBJ1-1
v_call: TRBV21-1
d_call: -